These 11 T cell receptor beta chains came from one sample sequenced in a study of beta chain features in type 1 diabetes. The whole isolated RNA underwent reverse transcription, so sequencing captured expressed TCRB transcripts. The method was immunoSEQ multiplex PCR; TCRdb's version includes in-frame clones alone and lacks a portion of them. The data show 600,000 to 650,000 clones, about 16% seen once. The sequenced sample was naive CD4+ T cells from blood. All receptors come from a man aged 18 to 30 in good health.

This clone was counted a few times. The chain links TRBV7-2 to TRBJ2-1; no reliable D call. The V end lost 0 bases, the J end lost 7 bases, and 13 bases lay between the germline ends. Germline assignment: CDR1 SGHTA and CDR2 FQGNSA. This CDR3 comprises 15 residues. The CDR3 region is CASSLASWDSNEQFF. CDR3 nucleotides: TGTGCCAGCAGCTTAGCATCGTGGGATTCTAATGAGCAGTTCTTC.

This clone came up a few times. The chain has TRBV4-1 and TRBJ2-4, with D perhaps assigned TRBD1 or TRBD2 (6 bases each). CDR1 is MGHRA and CDR2 is YSYEKL in the germline V gene. This CDR3 spans 18 amino acids. V was cut by 4 bases and J by 0 bases, with 19 bases left in between. The CDR3 DNA sequence: TGCGCCAGCAGCCCGGGACAAGCTAGGGGGGTAGCCAAAAACATTCAGTACTTC. As protein: CASSPGQARGVAKNIQYF.

This chain uses TRBV9 with TRBJ2-7; 7 positions match TRBD1. With 3 bases clipped from V and 0 bases from J, the junction kept 6 bases outside the gene matches. The germline gives CDR1 SGDLS, CDR2 YYNGEE. CDR3 length: 15 amino acids. The CDR3 reads CASSARDSSSYEQYF. Here the CDR3 DNA reads TGTGCCAGCAGCGCCCGGGACAGCAGCTCCTACGAGCAGTACTTC.

Only a few counts were recorded for this clone. The chain combines TRBV6-6 with TRBJ2-7; 11 bases match TRBD2. With V trimmed by 8 bases and J by 3 bases, 9 bases remained unmatched. CDR1 and CDR2 from the germline V gene are MNHNY and SVGAGI (reference sequence). The CDR3 totals 15 residues. This CDR3 reads CASRWSSGGSYEQYF. Here the CDR3 DNA reads TGTGCCAGCCGCTGGTCTAGCGGGGGGAGCTACGAGCAGTACTTC.

V and J are TRBV27 and TRBJ2-7, with 8 bases fitting TRBD2. The germline gives CDR1 MNHEY, CDR2 SMNVEV (reference sequence). Trimming cost V 5 bases and J 9 bases; bases outside gene matches: 12. The CDR3 totals 14 residues. DNA for the CDR3: TGTGCCAGCAGTCCGGGCCTTAGGAGCGGGGGGCAGTACTTC. It encodes CASSPGLRSGGQYF.

The table lists this clone with a few counts. V and J are TRBV7-2 and TRBJ2-7; possibly TRBD2 for D (6 bases). In germline, CDR1 is SGHTA, CDR2 FQGNSA. This CDR3 has 13 residues. Trimming cost V 6 bases and J 0 bases, with 9 bases left between them. CDR3 in DNA: TGTGCCAGCAGACGGGAGTACTCCTACGAGCAGTACTTC. It encodes CASRREYSYEQYF.

With respect to this clone: The same CDR3 can be traced to other DNA sequences in this sample. The chain carries TRBV9 and TRBJ2-7, with D tentatively TRBD2 (5 bases). Trimming took off 3 bases at V and 4 bases at J, with 8 bases between the two ends. This CDR3 has 12 residues. Germline loops: CDR1 SGDLS, CDR2 YYNGEE. The CDR3 DNA follows: TGTGCCAGCAGCGCTACGGGGTACGAGCAGTACTTC. This sequence encodes CASSATGYEQYF.

The rearrangement joins TRBV27 to TRBJ2-1; 8 nucleotides match TRBD2. The CDR3 totals 14 residues. Germline CDR1 and CDR2: MNHEY and SMNVEV (reference sequence). Unmatched junction bases numbered 7, after V lost 7 bases and J lost 5 bases. CDR3 protein: CASIKRGRNNEQFF. The CDR3 DNA is TGTGCCAGCATAAAGCGGGGGAGAAACAATGAGCAGTTCTTC.

This clone has a handful of counts. The chain recombines TRBV15 with TRBJ2-5; 9 positions match TRBD2. Germline CDR1 is LNHNV and CDR2 is YYDKDF (reference sequence). V dropped 0 bases and J dropped 5; count of bases not matched to a gene: 13. This CDR3 contains 18 residues. The CDR3 sequence is CATSRDRFLAGDGETQYF. The CDR3 region has the DNA TGTGCCACCAGCAGAGATCGATTTTTAGCGGGAGATGGGGAGACCCAGTACTTC.

As regards this clone: The same CDR3 arises from other DNA sequences in this sample as well. V and J are TRBV5-1 and TRBJ2-5; D uncertain. The CDR3 totals 11 residues. Germline CDR1 and CDR2: SGHRS and YFSETQ. With 3 bases removed from V and 3 bases from J, the gap between germline ends came to 3 bases. The CDR3 bases are TGCGCCAGCAGCTATGAAGAGACCCAGTACTTC. This encodes CASSYEETQYF.

This clone was detected only a few times. The J gene is TRBJ2-2, the V gene TRBV5-1; possibly TRBD1 for D (7 bases). Trimming removed 4 bases from V and 5 bases from J, with 15 bases in between. The CDR3 loop spans 15 amino acids. Germline V gives CDR1 SGHRS, CDR2 YFSETQ. The CDR3 DNA reads TGCGCCAGCAGCCCCCAGGGGGGTGTTACCGGGGAGCTGTTTTTT. This sequence encodes CASSPQGGVTGELFF.